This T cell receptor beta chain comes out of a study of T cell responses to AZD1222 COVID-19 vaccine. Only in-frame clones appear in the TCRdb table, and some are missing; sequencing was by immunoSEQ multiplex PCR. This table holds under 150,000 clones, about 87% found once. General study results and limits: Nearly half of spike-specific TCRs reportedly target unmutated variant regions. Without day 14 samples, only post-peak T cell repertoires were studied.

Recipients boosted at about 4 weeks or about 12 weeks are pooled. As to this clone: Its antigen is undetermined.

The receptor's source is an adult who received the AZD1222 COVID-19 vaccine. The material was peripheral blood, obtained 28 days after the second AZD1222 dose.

CDR3 nucleotide sequence: TGTGCCAGCAGCTCAGGGACAACTAATGAAAAACTGTTTTTT. Protein product: CASSSGTTNEKLFF. V is TRBV28 and J is TRBJ1-4; D might be TRBD1 (5 bases). V lost 6 bases, J lost 0 bases, and 8 bases lay in between. This CDR3 comprises 14 residues. CDR1 is MDHEN, CDR2 SYDVKM, per germline.